Following are 15 T cell receptor beta chains from one sample sequenced in a study of T cell clones after liver transplantation. TCRdb's table, derived via immunoSEQ multiplex PCR, lists solely in-frame clones and lacks some. Of about 99,000 clones in the sample, 75% to 85% are singletons; the top ten hold 0.85% to 1%. The specimen was CD4+ T cells from blood, collected before liver transplant. Receptor source: a human donor who received a liver transplant.

V is TRBV6-6 and J is TRBJ1-4; 10 bases align to TRBD1. Germline lookup yields CDR1 MNHNY and CDR2 SVGAGI (reference sequence). The ends lost 6 bases at V and 8 bases at J; junction bases unmatched: 6. This CDR3 comprises 14 residues. The CDR3 DNA sequence: TGTGCCAGCAGCCGGGGACAGGGGTTGGAAAAACTGTTTTTT. It yields the protein CASSRGQGLEKLFF.

The chain carries TRBV15 and TRBJ2-5; no clear D gene. CDR3 length equals 12 residues. Germline V lookup: CDR1 LNHNV, CDR2 YYDKDF (reference sequence). Between the trimmed V and J ends, which lost 0 bases and 6 bases, there was a span of 5 bases. In nucleotides, the CDR3 is TGTGCCACCAGCAGAGATCCCAAGACCCAGTACTTC. This encodes CATSRDPKTQYF.

The rearrangement uses TRBV19 and TRBJ1-2; 9 bases fit TRBD1. CDR1 and CDR2 from the germline V gene are LNHDA and SQIVND (reference sequence). After removal of 7 bases from V and 2 bases from J, the junction contained 8 bases not matched to a gene. The CDR3 is 15 amino acids. The CDR3 coding sequence is TGTGCCAGTAACCTCATAGGACAGGGGAACTATGGCTACACCTTC. This codes for CASNLIGQGNYGYTF.

The chain uses TRBV6-1 and TRBJ2-3; a weak D match, TRBD2 (6 bases). V was cut by 6 bases and J by 6 bases, with 16 bases left in between. Germline V gene data show CDR1 as MNHNS and CDR2 as SASEGT. The CDR3 is 14 residues long. CDR3 DNA sequence: TGTGCCAGCAGGCACACTTCTGGGGGGGATACGCAGTATTTT. Translating gives CASRHTSGGDTQYF.

This sequence joins TRBV7-8 and TRBJ1-4, with TRBD1 matching over 7 bases. CDR1 and CDR2 from the germline V gene are SGHVS and FQNEAQ. J lost 7 bases, V lost 5 bases, and 13 bases had no gene match. The CDR3 has 16 amino acids. The DNA for the CDR3 is TGTGCCAGCAGCGCAAATGGACAGGCTAGGGGTGAAAAACTGTTTTTT. It encodes CASSANGQARGEKLFF.

The V call is TRBV6-1, the J call TRBJ2-5; D uncertain. Germline V gene lookup returns CDR1 MNHNS and CDR2 SASEGT. CDR3 length: 11 residues. Trimming pared 6 bases from V and 5 bases from J, leaving 7 bases between. CDR3 DNA: TGTGCCAGCAGCGCTTCGGAGACCCAGTACTTC. Protein sequence: CASSASETQYF.

The rearrangement joins TRBV30 to TRBJ1-1; D remains unclear. Germline V gene lookup returns CDR1 GTSNPN and CDR2 SVGIG (reference sequence). The CDR3 totals 14 residues. Trimming stripped 3 bases from V and 2 bases from J, with 13 bases between. The CDR3: CAWSPPHFNTEAFF. As DNA, the CDR3 is TGTGCCTGGAGCCCCCCCCACTTCAACACTGAAGCTTTCTTT.

The chain combines TRBV28 with TRBJ1-5, with 7 nucleotides matching TRBD1. V dropped 2 bases and J dropped 5; count of bases not matched to a gene: 9. This CDR3 spans 16 amino acids. Germline V gene sequence: CDR1 MDHEN, CDR2 SYDVKM. Here the CDR3 DNA reads TGTGCCAGCAGTTTACAGACAGGGAGGAATGATCAGCCCCAGCATTTT. Residues: CASSLQTGRNDQPQHF.

This sequence joins TRBV10-1 and TRBJ2-7, with 7 bases matching TRBD1. CDR3 length: 14 residues. CDR1 and CDR2 (germline): WNHNN, SYGVQD (reference sequence). With 6 bases clipped from V and 5 bases from J, the junction kept 10 bases outside the gene matches. The CDR3 DNA follows: TGCGCCAGCAGCCACGACAGGGTAGGAAACGAGCAGTACTTC. Its protein is CASSHDRVGNEQYF.

The rearrangement links TRBV30 to TRBJ2-1; 7 nucleotides agree with TRBD2. The germline V gene has CDR1 GTSNPN and CDR2 SVGIG (reference sequence). The CDR3 is 15 amino acids. V was pared by 3 bases and J by 6 bases, with 11 bases of the junction left unmatched. The CDR3 is CAWSEGGSLRNEQFF. DNA for the CDR3: TGTGCCTGGAGCGAGGGCGGGAGTCTTCGCAATGAGCAGTTCTTC.

This chain uses TRBV19 with TRBJ2-2; 9 bases agree with TRBD2. CDR1 is LNHDA, CDR2 SQIVND, per germline (reference sequence). There are 18 residues in the CDR3. V lost 7 bases and J lost 2; bases outside the gene matches: 14. This chain's CDR3 is CASKTGGGRAANTGELFF. For the CDR3, the DNA is TGTGCCAGTAAAACGGGTGGCGGGAGGGCCGCTAACACCGGGGAGCTGTTTTTT. The full variable domain, its missing parts supplied by reference TRBV19 and TRBJ2-2, is DGGITQSPKYLFRKEGQNVTLSCEQNLNHDAMYWYRQDPGQGLRLIYYSQIVNDFQKGDIAEGYSVSREKKESFPLTVTSAQKNPTAFYLCASKTGGGRAANTGELFFGEGSRLTVL.

The V gene is TRBV5-1, the J gene TRBJ1-4; D possibly corresponds to TRBD1 (5 bases). Germline lookup yields CDR1 SGHRS and CDR2 YFSETQ. Trimming pared 0 bases from V and 0 bases from J, leaving 15 bases between. This CDR3 spans 18 amino acids. CDR3 loop: CASSLGAGLGPTNEKLFF. The CDR3 region has the DNA TGCGCCAGCAGCTTGGGGGCAGGCCTGGGACCAACTAATGAAAAACTGTTTTTT.

V gene TRBV7-2 combines with J gene TRBJ2-3; 11 bases are a match to TRBD1. The germline V gene has CDR1 SGHTA and CDR2 FQGNSA. V shed 5 bases and J 3 bases; nucleotides not matched to a gene: 4. The CDR3 has 15 residues. The CDR3 loop reads CASSGGTGGTDTQYF. CDR3 nucleotide sequence: TGTGCCAGCAGCGGGGGGACAGGGGGAACAGATACGCAGTATTTT.

The rearrangement links TRBV7-2 to TRBJ2-3; D gene ambiguous. The V gene's germline CDR1 is SGHTA and CDR2 FQGNSA. V was clipped by 1 base and J by 2 bases, with 7 bases between them. This CDR3 is 14 amino acids long. The CDR3 is CASSLEVTTDTQYF. CDR3 nucleotides: TGTGCCAGCAGCTTAGAAGTGACCACAGATACGCAGTATTTT.

The chain employs TRBV1 and TRBJ2-4; the D call TRBD2 from the table was never checked on the DNA. TRBV1 is noted as a pseudogene. There are 14 residues in the CDR3. CDR3 sequence reads: CTSSPRGNKNIQYF. CDR3 in DNA: TGCACCAGCAGCCCGCGGGGAAACAAAAACATTCAGTACTTC.